Described below is a single T cell receptor beta chain sequence and its context. These data belong to a study of blood T cell repertoires in COVID-19. Overall study context: Researchers got acute and convalescent COVID-19 samples from the United States, Italy and Spain. Nucleic acid was either cDNA or gDNA, and it came from T cells, B-cell-depleted T cells, or PBMCs.

Original processing methods: Amplified reference gene primers provided the basis for estimating nucleated cell counts. Here immunoSEQ multiplex PCR was the method, and the copy in TCRdb shows in-frame clones only, minus some. The V and J calls and clone size are taken from that table; D and trimming were inferred from the DNA. Here the sample spans about 250,000 clones, approximately 90% being singletons. V gave up 5 bases and J gave up 6 bases; unmatched junction bases: 2. CDR3 size: 13 residues. From germline, CDR1 is SGHTA and CDR2 FQGNSA. The rearrangement joins TRBV7-2 to TRBJ2-2; TRBD1 matches at 8 bases. The TCR originated in a woman between 35 and 50 years old who had recovered from COVID-19. The material sequenced was peripheral blood. DNA for the CDR3: TGTGCCAGCAGCCAGGACAGGGCCGGGGAGCTGTTTTTT. Protein product: CASSQDRAGELFF. The whole variable domain, filled in from reference TRBV7-2 and TRBJ2-2, reads GAGVSQSPSNKVTEKGKDVELRCDPISGHTALYWYRQSLGQGLEFLIYFQGNSAPDKSGLPSDRFSAERTGGSVSTLTIQRTQQEDSAVYLCASSQDRAGELFFGEGSRLTVL.